These 21 T cell receptor beta chains came from one sample sequenced in a study of T-cell reconstitution after alpha-beta-depleted transplantation in children. Unique molecular identifiers were incorporated when the TCRbeta library was constructed. TCRdb recomputed calls from the PCR reads with MiXCR, one row per CDR3 protein. The table includes roughly 350,000 distinct CDR3 sequences, about 9.4% detected once. Source: PBMCs from the stem cell graft donor, taken from the stem cell graft. The receptors stem from a human donor who donated a stem cell graft to a child with acute lymphoblastic leukemia.

The chain links TRBV13 to TRBJ2-1; D is ambiguous. Germline-derived CDR1 and CDR2 are PRHDT and FYEKMQ (reference sequence). The ends were cut back, 0 bases at V and 2 bases at J, with 8 bases in the middle. The CDR3 runs 15 residues. The CDR3 spells CASSLGHSPYNEQFF. CDR3 in DNA: TGTGCCAGCAGCTTAGGCCATTCCCCCTACAATGAGCAGTTCTTC.

This clonotype was observed many times. The V and J genes are TRBV29-1 and TRBJ2-2; D gene ambiguous. Germline loops: CDR1 SQVTM, CDR2 ANQGSEA. Trimming pared 4 bases from V and 7 bases from J, leaving 7 bases between. CDR3 length: 11 amino acids. CDR3 coding DNA: TGCAGCGTTGCGGCCAGCGGGGAGCTGTTTTTT. Translating it yields CSVAASGELFF.

This clonotype was observed a few times. This chain connects TRBV5-1 to TRBJ1-1, with D unresolved. Germline V lookup: CDR1 SGHRS, CDR2 YFSETQ. The CDR3 spans 12 residues. The V end lost 4 bases, the J end lost 5 bases, and 9 bases lay between the germline ends. The CDR3 reads CASSTGWTEAFF. In DNA form, the CDR3 reads TGCGCCAGCAGCACGGGGTGGACTGAAGCTTTCTTT.

The J gene is TRBJ2-5, the V gene TRBV5-1; tentative D call: TRBD1 (5 bases). V shed 4 bases and J shed 2 bases, with 15 bases lying between them. The CDR3 spans 15 residues. Germline V lookup: CDR1 SGHRS, CDR2 YFSETQ. The CDR3 region is CASSPQAGWQETQYF. Written as DNA, the CDR3 is TGCGCCAGCAGCCCCCAGGCAGGGTGGCAAGAGACCCAGTACTTC. Variable domain in full (rest from reference TRBV5-1 and TRBJ2-5): KAGVTQTPRYLIKTRGQQVTLSCSPISGHRSVSWYQQTPGQGLQFLFEYFSETQRNKGNFPGRFSGRQFSNSRSEMNVSTLELGDSALYLCASSPQAGWQETQYFGPGTRLLVL.

This clonotype was found a few times. CDR3 bases: TGCGCCAGCAGCCCGGAGGGCGGGGCGGCCTACAATGAGCAGTTCTTC. Protein: CASSPEGGAAYNEQFF. The chain uses TRBV4-3 and TRBJ2-1, with D tentatively TRBD2 (6 bases). With 4 bases removed from V and 2 bases from J, the gap between germline ends came to 15 bases. From germline, CDR1 is LGHNA and CDR2 YSLEER. The CDR3 consists of 16 residues.

The V call is TRBV12-3 or TRBV12-4, the J call TRBJ2-3; TRBD2 aligns across 9 bases. The CDR3 loop spans 17 amino acids. Trimming cost V 5 bases and J 5 bases; bases outside gene matches: 14. CDR3 in DNA: TGTGCCAGCAGTCCTAACACCGCGGGAGGGCCTTTAGATACGCAGTATTTT. This sequence encodes CASSPNTAGGPLDTQYF.

The chain uses TRBV5-6 and TRBJ2-7, with 7 bases lining up with TRBD1. Germline V gives CDR1 SGHDT, CDR2 YYEEEE. With 1 base clipped from V and 0 bases from J, the junction kept 7 bases outside the gene matches. This CDR3 has 16 residues. The CDR3 here is CASSLIRDRDSYEQYF. CDR3 bases: TGTGCCAGCAGCTTGATCCGGGACAGAGACTCCTACGAGCAGTACTTC.

The V call is TRBV16, the J call TRBJ2-1; 11 nucleotides agree with TRBD2. V was clipped by 3 bases and J by 6 bases; unmatched bases: 10. This CDR3 is built from 17 residues. Germline V gives CDR1 KGHSY, CDR2 FQNENV. In DNA, the CDR3 is TGTGCCAGCAGCCAGACCTTTGGTAGCGGGAGGGGCAATGAGCAGTTCTTC. Translated: CASSQTFGSGRGNEQFF.

This clonotype was counted many times. The gene calls are TRBV6-2 or TRBV6-3 and TRBJ2-2, with 8 nucleotides matching TRBD1. Germline V gene lookup returns CDR1 MNHEY and CDR2 SVGEGT. The V gene end was trimmed by 2 bases and the J gene end by 2 bases; junction bases not matched to a gene: 13. The CDR3 loop spans 19 amino acids. The CDR3 loop is CASSYLPTRQGLNTGELFF. CDR3 nucleotide sequence: TGTGCCAGCAGTTACCTCCCAACTCGACAGGGGCTAAACACCGGGGAGCTGTTTTTT.

This clonotype was detected many times. V usage is TRBV28 and J usage is TRBJ2-3; D possibly corresponds to TRBD1 (6 bases). This CDR3 has 15 residues. Germline values: CDR1 MDHEN, CDR2 SYDVKM. Between the trimmed V and J ends, which lost 6 bases and 2 bases, there was a span of 15 bases. The CDR3 DNA sequence: TGTGCCAGCAGGGTCCAGGGACACAACACAGATACGCAGTATTTT. Its translation: CASRVQGHNTDTQYF.

This clonotype was counted at least ten times. The genes are TRBV7-6 and TRBJ2-7; possibly TRBD2 for D (5 bases). The CDR3 loop spans 15 amino acids. Germline V gene lookup returns CDR1 SGHVS and CDR2 FNYEAQ. The germline V and J ends were trimmed by 1 base and 2 bases, with 12 bases remaining between them. This CDR3 is CASSLDASGAYEQYF. The CDR3 nucleotides read TGTGCCAGCAGCTTAGATGCCTCCGGGGCCTACGAGCAGTACTTC.

A few counts support this clonotype. CDR3 DNA: TGTGCCAGCAGCGTAGGTGGGGCACAAGAGACCCAGTACTTC. Translation gives CASSVGGAQETQYF. The chain recombines TRBV9 with TRBJ2-5; maybe TRBD1 (5 bases). V lost 0 bases, J lost 2 bases, and 8 bases lay in between. The CDR3 has 14 amino acids. CDR1 SGDLS and CDR2 YYNGEE come from the germline V gene.

The chain employs TRBV4-2 and TRBJ2-7; D is unresolved. Germline V gene lookup returns CDR1 LGHNA and CDR2 YNFKEQ. The CDR3 consists of 14 residues. Trimming removed 0 bases at V and 3 bases at J, with 9 bases between. CDR3 residues: CASSQERQNYEQYF. The CDR3 nucleotides are TGTGCCAGCAGCCAAGAACGGCAGAACTACGAGCAGTACTTC.

This clonotype was counted ten times or more. The V and J genes are TRBV10-3 and TRBJ2-5, with a possible D match to TRBD2 (5 bases). Trimming took 6 bases from V and 2 from J, leaving 10 bases between them. This CDR3 spans 13 amino acids. Germline CDR1 ENHRY, CDR2 SYGVKD. This CDR3 reads CAIRRVSQETQYF. The CDR3 nucleotides are TGTGCCATCAGGCGGGTCAGTCAAGAGACCCAGTACTTC.

This clonotype has just a few counts. V gene TRBV7-9 combines with J gene TRBJ2-5; 11 bases agree with TRBD1. This CDR3 region has 17 residues. The V gene's germline CDR1 is SEHNR and CDR2 FQNEAQ (reference sequence). Trimming took 5 bases from V and 4 from J; bases not matched to a gene: 12. The CDR3 sequence: CASSQIHRTGGGETQYF. CDR3 bases: TGTGCCAGCAGCCAAATTCATCGGACAGGGGGCGGAGAGACCCAGTACTTC. The whole variable domain, filled in from reference TRBV7-9 and TRBJ2-5, reads DTGVSQNPRHKITKRGQNVTFRCDPISEHNRLYWYRQTLGQGPEFLTYFQNEAQLEKSRLLSDRFSAERPKGSFSTLEIQRTEQGDSAMYLCASSQIHRTGGGETQYFGPGTRLLVL.

V gene TRBV6-1 combines with J gene TRBJ2-3, with 8 positions matching TRBD2. CDR1 is MNHNS and CDR2 is SASEGT in the germline V gene. Germline trimming cut 2 bases from V and 4 bases from J; bases unmatched to any gene: 8. CDR3 length: 16 amino acids. The CDR3 here is CASSETSGPPSDTQYF. CDR3 bases: TGTGCCAGCAGTGAAACTAGCGGACCTCCTTCAGATACGCAGTATTTT.

This clonotype has only a few counts. The chain combines TRBV27 with TRBJ2-7, with 9 nucleotides matching TRBD1. Trimming removed 5 bases from V and 3 bases from J; junction bases left unmatched: 11. This CDR3 has 16 residues. Looked up from germline, CDR1 is MNHEY and CDR2 is SMNVEV (reference sequence). The CDR3 here is CASSGYRGRTNYEQYF. The CDR3 DNA is TGTGCCAGCAGTGGATACAGGGGGCGTACCAACTACGAGCAGTACTTC.

The chain is built from TRBV29-1 and TRBJ2-5; D unclear. CDR1 is SQVTM, CDR2 ANQGSEA, per germline. Trimming left V 7 bases short and J 0 bases short, with 9 bases between. The CDR3 has 12 amino acids. CDR3: CSALPYQETQYF. The CDR3, as DNA: TGCAGCGCTCTTCCGTACCAAGAGACCCAGTACTTC.

This clonotype was seen at least ten times. The chain links TRBV4-1 to TRBJ1-3; 9 bases map to TRBD1. The CDR3 extends over 15 amino acids. The V segment lost 3 bases and the J segment 2 bases; nucleotides outside the gene matches: 2. The germline V gene encodes CDR1 MGHRA and CDR2 YSYEKL. The CDR3 sequence: CASSQGQGAGNTIYF. CDR3 sequence (DNA): TGCGCCAGCAGCCAGGGACAGGGAGCTGGAAACACCATATATTTT.

The chain couples TRBV25-1 to TRBJ1-4, with 7 bases lining up with TRBD1. V lost 3 bases to trimming and J lost 4 bases; unmatched junction nucleotides: 17. The length of the CDR3 is 19 residues. CDR1 MGHDK and CDR2 SYGVNS come from the germline V gene. As DNA, the CDR3 is TGTGCCAGCAGTGATTACAGGGGCGCCGGCCGCCGTCGTAATGAAAAACTGTTTTTT. Its protein is CASSDYRGAGRRRNEKLFF.

The DNA of the CDR3 is TGTGCCAGCAGTTACTCTGGCAACTACGAGCAGTACTTC. Its protein is CASSYSGNYEQYF. The chain carries TRBV6-5 and TRBJ2-7; D is undetermined. The CDR3 runs to 13 residues. CDR1 is MNHEY, CDR2 SVGAGI, per germline. The ends were cut back, 0 bases at V and 3 bases at J, with 6 bases in the middle.